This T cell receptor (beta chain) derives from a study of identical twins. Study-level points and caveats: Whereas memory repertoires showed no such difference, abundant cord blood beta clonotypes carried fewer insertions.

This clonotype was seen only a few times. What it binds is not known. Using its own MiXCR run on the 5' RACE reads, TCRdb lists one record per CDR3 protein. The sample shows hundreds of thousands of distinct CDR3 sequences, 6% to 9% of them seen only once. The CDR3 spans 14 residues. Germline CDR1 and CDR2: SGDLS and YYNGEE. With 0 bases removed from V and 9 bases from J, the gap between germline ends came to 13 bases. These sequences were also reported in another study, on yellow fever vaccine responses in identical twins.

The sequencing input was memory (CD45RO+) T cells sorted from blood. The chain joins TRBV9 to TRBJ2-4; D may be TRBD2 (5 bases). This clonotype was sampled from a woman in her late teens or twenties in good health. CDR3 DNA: TGTGCCAGCAGCGTAGTTAGTAGCGATAGCATTCAGTACTTC. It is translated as CASSVVSSDSIQYF.